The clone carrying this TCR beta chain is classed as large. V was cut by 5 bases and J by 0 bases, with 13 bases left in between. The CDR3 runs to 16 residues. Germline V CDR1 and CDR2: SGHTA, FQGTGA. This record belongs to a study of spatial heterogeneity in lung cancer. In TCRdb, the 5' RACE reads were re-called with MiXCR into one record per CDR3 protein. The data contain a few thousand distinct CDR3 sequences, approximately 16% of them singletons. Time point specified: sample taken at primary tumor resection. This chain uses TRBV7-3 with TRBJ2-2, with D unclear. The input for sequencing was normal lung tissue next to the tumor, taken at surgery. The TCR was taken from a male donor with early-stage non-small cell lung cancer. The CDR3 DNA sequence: TGTGCCAGCAGCCTGCGGATAGCAGCGAACACCGGGGAGCTGTTTTTT. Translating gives CASSLRIAANTGELFF. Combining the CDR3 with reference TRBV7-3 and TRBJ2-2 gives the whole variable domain GAGVSQTPSNKVTEKGKYVELRCDPISGHTALYWYRQSLGQGPEFLIYFQGTGAADDSGLPNDRFFAVRPEGSVSTLKIQRTERGDSAVYLCASSLRIAANTGELFFGEGSRLTVL.